This T cell receptor (beta chain) stems from a study of T cell changes during pregnancy in multiple sclerosis. Measured with immunoSEQ multiplex PCR; TCRdb has only the in-frame clones, and not every one. Here the sample spans roughly 41,000 clones, roughly nine tenths being singletons. The CDR3 has 15 amino acids. Trimming removed 2 bases at V and 7 bases at J, with 19 bases between. Germline loops: CDR1 SGDLS, CDR2 YYNGEE. The source of this sequence is a female donor with multiple sclerosis, enrolled in a pregnancy study. The material was CD4+ T cells from peripheral blood mononuclear cells, obtained in the first trimester of pregnancy. The chain combines TRBV9 with TRBJ2-7; D is perhaps TRBD1 (6 bases). CDR3 in amino acids: CASSVDDRIPGEQYF. DNA of the CDR3: TGTGCCAGCAGCGTTGACGACAGGATTCCGGGTGAGCAGTACTTC.